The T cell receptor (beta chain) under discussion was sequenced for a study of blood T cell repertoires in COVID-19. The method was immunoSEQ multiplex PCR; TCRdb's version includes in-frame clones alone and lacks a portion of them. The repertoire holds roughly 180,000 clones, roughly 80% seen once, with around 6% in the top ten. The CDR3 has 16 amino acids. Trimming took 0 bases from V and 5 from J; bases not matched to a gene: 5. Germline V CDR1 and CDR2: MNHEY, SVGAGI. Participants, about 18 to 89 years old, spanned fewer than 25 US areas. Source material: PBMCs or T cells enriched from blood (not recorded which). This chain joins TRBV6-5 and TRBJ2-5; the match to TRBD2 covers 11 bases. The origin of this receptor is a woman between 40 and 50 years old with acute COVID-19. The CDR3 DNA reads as TGTGCCAGCAGTTACTCGGGACTAGCGGCCGGGGAGACCCAGTACTTC. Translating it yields CASSYSGLAAGETQYF.